The 23 T cell receptor beta chains reported below all come from one sample, sequenced in a study of shared T cell receptors in the human thymus. Produced via immunoSEQ multiplex PCR; TCRdb's table is partial and in-frame only. This sample has under 850,000 clones; approximately 88% occur once, and the top ten carry 0.0085% to 0.012%. The sample was also reused in another study, on human thymus T cells.

The sequenced sample was thymocytes. The receptors were sampled from a boy younger than two with a congenital heart defect.

The V and J genes are TRBV18 and TRBJ2-1; no definite D call. From germline, CDR1 is KGHSH and CDR2 LQKENI. Trimming took off 3 bases at V and 4 bases at J, with 7 bases between the two ends. The CDR3 runs to 13 residues. CDR3 in amino acids: CASSPPRYNEQFF. The CDR3 nucleotides are TGTGCCAGCTCACCCCCTAGGTACAATGAGCAGTTCTTC.

CDR3 coding DNA: TGTGCCAGCAGTCCCACTGGGGGAGGGGTTGCGGCCAACGTCCTGACTTTC. Its protein is CASSPTGGGVAANVLTF. J is TRBJ2-6 and V is TRBV28; 7 nucleotides align to TRBD2. This CDR3 has 17 residues. CDR1 and CDR2 (germline): MDHEN, SYDVKM. The J segment lost 6 bases and the V segment lost 5 bases, leaving 13 bases of the junction unmatched.

This chain links TRBV4-2 with TRBJ2-2; 8 nucleotides match TRBD2. The junction had 4 bases not matched to a gene; V was cut back by 1 base and J by 3 bases. The CDR3 loop spans 16 amino acids. From germline, CDR1 is LGHNA and CDR2 YNFKEQ. CDR3 protein: CASSQGEAGDTGELFF. As DNA, the CDR3 is TGTGCCAGCAGCCAAGGCGAAGCGGGAGACACCGGGGAGCTGTTTTTT.

This clone was seen a few times. For the CDR3, the DNA is TGTGCCAGCACCGGGACACTCTCCTACGAGCAGTACTTC. Its translation: CASTGTLSYEQYF. The gene calls are TRBV6-5 and TRBJ2-7, with D perhaps TRBD1 (6 bases). Trimming removed 7 bases from V and 0 bases from J, with 10 bases in between. Germline values: CDR1 MNHEY, CDR2 SVGAGI. The CDR3 is 13 residues long.

The V and J genes are TRBV18 and TRBJ2-7; maybe TRBD2 (5 bases). Germline V gene lookup returns CDR1 KGHSH and CDR2 LQKENI. There are 14 residues in the CDR3. The germline V and J ends were trimmed by 2 bases and 9 bases, with 17 bases remaining between them. Here the CDR3 DNA reads TGTGCCAGCTCACCATGGCGGGCCTCGGCTGCGCAGTACTTC. This sequence encodes CASSPWRASAAQYF.

The V and J genes are TRBV21-1 and TRBJ2-1; the table gives TRBD2 as D, unverified against the DNA. TRBV21-1 is a pseudogene. This CDR3 has 18 amino acids. As DNA, the CDR3 is TGTGCCAGCAGCTCCACGGGGCGGGGGAATAGCTCCTACAATGAGCAGTTCTTC. Protein: CASSSTGRGNSSYNEQFF.

The chain combines TRBV6-1 with TRBJ1-5, with a weak D call TRBD1 (6 bases). The V end was cut by 7 bases, the J end by 2 bases, with 9 bases between. The CDR3 runs 13 residues. The germline CDR1 and CDR2 sequences are MNHNS and SASEGT. The chain's CDR3 is CASIRQGNQPQHF. The CDR3 DNA sequence: TGTGCCAGCATAAGACAGGGCAATCAGCCCCAGCATTTT.

CDR3: CATSGQRGPGNEKLFF. For the CDR3, the DNA is TGTGCCACCAGCGGACAAAGGGGCCCAGGAAATGAAAAACTGTTTTTT. V and J are TRBV15 and TRBJ1-4; possible D gene TRBD1, 5 bases. The CDR3 runs 16 residues. Germline V gives CDR1 LNHNV, CDR2 YYDKDF (reference sequence). V was shortened by 5 bases and J by 5 bases, with 18 bases between the two germline ends. Full variable domain (missing parts from reference TRBV15 and TRBJ1-4): DAMVIQNPRYQVTQFGKPVTLSCSQTLNHNVMYWYQQKSSQAPKLLFHYYDKDFNNEADTPDNFQSRRPNTSFCFLDIRSPGLGDTAMYLCATSGQRGPGNEKLFFGSGTQLSVL.

This chain connects TRBV5-1 to TRBJ2-5; possible D gene TRBD1, 6 bases. Gene TRBJ2-7 matches the end of the DNA better, so the J call may be wrong. The germline CDR1 and CDR2 sequences are SGHRS and YFSETQ. The CDR3 runs 14 residues. The CDR3 reads CASSYGDTSYEQYF. Here the CDR3 DNA reads TGCGCCAGCAGCTATGGGGACACCTCCTACGAGCAGTACTTC.

The rearrangement joins TRBV29-1 to TRBJ2-2; D unresolved. Trimming removed 2 bases from V and 1 base from J, with 8 bases in between. This CDR3 has 14 residues. CDR1 and CDR2 from the germline V gene are SQVTM and ANQGSEA. CDR3 in DNA: TGCAGCGTTGAAACTATCGAGAACACCGGGGAGCTGTTTTTT. Its translation is CSVETIENTGELFF.

The V and J genes are TRBV5-1 and TRBJ2-3, with 9 bases fitting TRBD2. CDR3 size: 20 residues. CDR1 and CDR2 from the germline V gene are SGHRS and YFSETQ. V dropped 0 bases and J dropped 1; count of bases not matched to a gene: 15. The CDR3 loop is CASSLATREGLRGRTDTQYF. CDR3 DNA: TGCGCCAGCAGCTTGGCGACGCGGGAGGGCCTAAGGGGTCGCACAGATACGCAGTATTTT.

V gene TRBV27 combines with J gene TRBJ2-2, with TRBD1 identical over 7 bases. This CDR3 comprises 16 residues. Germline-derived CDR1 and CDR2 are MNHEY and SMNVEV (reference sequence). V lost 4 bases to trimming and J lost 6 bases; unmatched junction nucleotides: 11. CDR3 sequence reads: CASSYRQGPEAGELFF. The CDR3 DNA follows: TGTGCCAGCAGTTATAGACAGGGTCCTGAGGCCGGGGAGCTGTTTTTT.

The rearrangement joins TRBV19 to TRBJ1-2, with D possibly being TRBD1 (5 bases). Germline CDR1 reads LNHDA; CDR2 reads SQIVND (reference sequence). V was shortened by 6 bases and J by 6 bases, with 20 bases between the two germline ends. CDR3 length: 15 amino acids. In nucleotides, the CDR3 is TGTGCCAGTAGCACCTTTGGCAGGGAAATCCATGGCTACACCTTC. It yields the protein CASSTFGREIHGYTF. Full variable domain (outside the CDR3, taken from reference TRBV19 and TRBJ1-2): DGGITQSPKYLFRKEGQNVTLSCEQNLNHDAMYWYRQDPGQGLRLIYYSQIVNDFQKGDIAEGYSVSREKKESFPLTVTSAQKNPTAFYLCASSTFGREIHGYTFGSGTRLTVV.

The chain couples TRBV4-1 to TRBJ2-3, with 12 bases identical to TRBD2. Germline CDR1 reads MGHRA; CDR2 reads YSYEKL. CDR3 length: 18 amino acids. J was trimmed by 0 bases and V by 0 bases; bases with no gene match: 4. CDR3 loop: CASSQDLGTSGSTDTQYF. The CDR3 DNA sequence: TGCGCCAGCAGCCAAGATTTAGGGACTAGCGGGAGCACAGATACGCAGTATTTT.

To note about this clone: Additional DNA sequences in this sample encode the identical CDR3. CDR3 loop: CACRLAGEVEQYF. The CDR3 region has the DNA TGTGCCTGCAGGCTAGCGGGAGAAGTCGAGCAGTACTTC. This chain connects TRBV30 to TRBJ2-7; 10 bases match TRBD2. Per germline, CDR1 GTSNPN and CDR2 SVGIG (reference sequence). Germline trimming cut 6 bases from V and 6 bases from J; bases unmatched to any gene: 8. The CDR3 is 13 amino acids.

The chain carries TRBV27 and TRBJ2-3; 7 bases align to TRBD1. Germline V gene lookup returns CDR1 MNHEY and CDR2 SMNVEV (reference sequence). The CDR3 loop spans 18 amino acids. V lost 4 bases, J lost 2 bases, and 15 bases stayed unmatched. This chain's CDR3 is CASSSARQGFPNTDTQYF. The CDR3 DNA reads TGTGCCAGCAGTTCGGCCCGACAGGGCTTCCCAAACACAGATACGCAGTATTTT.

The V gene is TRBV11-2, the J gene TRBJ2-7; 7 bases line up with TRBD1. The CDR3 loop spans 15 amino acids. J gave up 3 bases and V 6 bases, and 11 bases lay outside the gene matches. The germline CDR1 and CDR2 sequences are SGHAT and FQNNGV. CDR3 DNA sequence: TGTGCCAGCAGTTTCGAGGGGGCCCGGATCTACGAGCAGTACTTC. Protein sequence: CASSFEGARIYEQYF.

Only one count was recorded for this clone. The chain is built from TRBV7-3 and TRBJ2-7, with 9 bases identical to TRBD2. V gave up 2 bases and J gave up 5 bases; unmatched junction bases: 4. Germline assignment: CDR1 SGHTA and CDR2 FQGTGA. The CDR3 totals 14 residues. The CDR3 sequence: CASSLAGGPHEQYF. The CDR3 region has the DNA TGTGCCAGCAGCTTAGCGGGAGGGCCACACGAGCAGTACTTC.

The rearrangement uses TRBV19 and TRBJ2-3; 7 bases agree with TRBD1. Germline CDR1 is LNHDA and CDR2 is SQIVND (reference sequence). The CDR3 is 15 amino acids. V shed 1 base and J 0 bases; nucleotides not matched to a gene: 1. The CDR3 loop is CASSIGGQSTDTQYF. CDR3 DNA: TGTGCCAGTAGTATAGGGGGACAGAGCACAGATACGCAGTATTTT.

This chain uses TRBV27 with TRBJ1-4; D call uncertain. Germline values: CDR1 MNHEY, CDR2 SMNVEV (reference sequence). Trimming stripped 10 bases from V and 3 bases from J, with 12 bases between. The length of the CDR3 is 13 residues. CDR3 nucleotide sequence: TGTGCCACCGGGTGGTCCCCTAATGAAAAACTGTTTTTT. Residues: CATGWSPNEKLFF.

The chain has TRBV30 and TRBJ2-5, with 8 bases matching TRBD2. CDR3 size: 18 residues. Trimming at V came to 0 bases and at J to 2 bases, leaving 14 bases not matched to a gene. Germline assignment: CDR1 GTSNPN and CDR2 SVGIG (reference sequence). CDR3 loop: CAWSVRRWSSGYQETQYF. CDR3 bases: TGTGCCTGGAGTGTACGCCGGTGGTCTAGCGGGTATCAAGAGACCCAGTACTTC. Full variable domain (outside the CDR3, taken from reference TRBV30 and TRBJ2-5): SQTIHQWPATLVQPVGSPLSLECTVEGTSNPNLYWYRQAAGRGLQLLFYSVGIGQISSEVPQNLSASRPQDRQFILSSKKLLLSDSGFYLCAWSVRRWSSGYQETQYFGPGTRLLVL.

The CDR3: CASSQNRVSNTEAFF. CDR3 DNA sequence: TGCGCCAGCAGCCAGAACAGGGTGTCGAACACTGAAGCTTTCTTT. The chain is built from TRBV4-1 and TRBJ1-1; a weak D match, TRBD1 (6 bases). Trimming cost V 3 bases and J 1 base, with 12 bases left between them. The CDR3 spans 15 residues. Per germline, CDR1 MGHRA and CDR2 YSYEKL.

The V gene is TRBV6-5, the J gene TRBJ2-1; 10 bases are a match to TRBD2. With 4 bases clipped from V and 10 bases from J, the junction kept 7 bases outside the gene matches. The CDR3 has 14 residues. Germline loops: CDR1 MNHEY, CDR2 SVGAGI. For the CDR3, the DNA is TGTGCCAGCAGTTCGTCTAGCGGGAGTTTGGAGCAGTTCTTC. Amino acid sequence: CASSSSSGSLEQFF.